This is a list of T cell receptor beta chains from one sample in a study of T-cell reconstitution after alpha-beta-depleted transplantation in children. TCRdb analysed the PCR reads with MiXCR anew, one entry per CDR3 protein. The table shows 60,000 to 70,000 distinct CDR3 sequences, with 4.9% occurring only once. The source material was PBMCs, mostly from graft donor cells, sampled 180 days after TCRalphabeta/CD19-depleted stem cell transplant. The receptors here all came from a boy under three years old who had a stem cell transplant for acute myeloid leukemia, so the T cells may come from the graft donor. The CDR3 runs from the conserved cysteine through the conserved F or W. D genes are given only for firm matches. Not all rows give a size; the values are once, few, many and, for expanded clones, a class.

V: TRBV5-1
J: TRBJ1-1
D: -
size: many
CDR3: CASCSQLNTEAFF
DNA: TGCGCCAGCTGTTCCCAACTGAACACTGAAGCTTTCTTT

V: TRBV6-5
J: TRBJ2-2
D: -
size: -
CDR3: CASSYDRPTGELFF
DNA: TGTGCCAGCAGTTACGACAGGCCCACCGGGGAGCTGTTTTTT

V: TRBV3-1
J: TRBJ2-2
D: TRBD2
size: many
CDR3: CASSQTSGGTGELFF
DNA: TGTGCCAGCAGCCAGACTAGCGGGGGTACCGGGGAGCTGTTTTTT

V: TRBV7-9
J: TRBJ2-5
D: TRBD2
size: many
CDR3: CASSGPTSGWETQYF
DNA: TGTGCCAGCAGCGGGCCGACTAGCGGGTGGGAGACCCAGTACTTC

V: TRBV28
J: TRBJ1-5
D: -
size: many
CDR3: CASSFPSQPQHF
DNA: TGTGCCAGCAGTTTCCCCAGTCAGCCCCAGCATTTT

V: TRBV7-3
J: TRBJ2-3
D: TRBD2
size: many
CDR3: CASSLNLAGGPDTQYF
DNA: TGTGCCAGCAGCCTCAATCTAGCGGGGGGGCCAGATACGCAGTATTTT

V: TRBV11-2
J: TRBJ1-6
D: -
size: many
CDR3: CASSPRGRIDNSPLHF
DNA: TGTGCCAGCAGCCCCCGGGGACGGATTGACAATTCACCCCTCCACTTT

V: TRBV10-3
J: TRBJ1-5
D: TRBD1
size: many
CDR3: CAIRDGDSNQPQHF
DNA: TGTGCCATCAGGGATGGGGACAGTAATCAGCCCCAGCATTTT

V: TRBV20-1
J: TRBJ2-1
D: TRBD1
size: many
CDR3: CSARGQDYNEQFF
DNA: TGCAGTGCTAGGGGACAGGATTACAATGAGCAGTTCTTC

V: TRBV5-1
J: TRBJ2-5
D: TRBD2
size: many
CDR3: CASSLLADQETQYF
DNA: TGCGCCAGCAGCTTGCTAGCGGACCAAGAGACCCAGTACTTC

V: TRBV7-9
J: TRBJ1-5
D: -
size: many
CDR3: CASSLEGTQPQHF
DNA: TGTGCCAGCAGCTTAGAGGGGACTCAGCCCCAGCATTTT

V: TRBV12-3/TRBV12-4
J: TRBJ2-7
D: -
size: many
CDR3: CASSLRRVPSYEQYF
DNA: TGTGCCAGCAGTTTACGGAGGGTTCCCTCCTACGAGCAGTACTTC

V: TRBV19
J: TRBJ1-5
D: -
size: few
CDR3: CASTPDSYNQPQHF
DNA: TGTGCCAGTACTCCGGACAGTTACAATCAGCCCCAGCATTTT

V: TRBV12-3/TRBV12-4
J: TRBJ2-7
D: -
size: many
CDR3: CASTSPGPGPYEQYF
DNA: TGTGCCAGCACCTCCCCCGGCCCAGGCCCCTACGAGCAGTACTTC

V: TRBV4-1
J: TRBJ2-3
D: -
size: many
CDR3: CASSQLGEDLTDTQYF
DNA: TGCGCCAGCAGCCAATTAGGAGAGGACCTCACAGATACGCAGTATTTT

V: TRBV4-1
J: TRBJ1-1
D: -
size: many
CDR3: CASSQDKAGVGPNTEAFF
DNA: TGCGCCAGCAGCCAAGATAAAGCGGGAGTCGGTCCGAACACTGAAGCTTTCTTT

V: TRBV5-1
J: TRBJ1-1
D: -
size: many
CDR3: CASSLWSELNTEAFF
DNA: TGCGCCAGCAGCTTGTGGTCTGAGCTGAACACTGAAGCTTTCTTT

V: TRBV6-2/TRBV6-3
J: TRBJ2-3
D: -
size: many
CDR3: CASSSYEHLADTQYF
DNA: TGTGCCAGCAGTTCATACGAGCACCTCGCAGATACGCAGTATTTT

V: TRBV20-1
J: TRBJ2-3
D: TRBD2
size: many
CDR3: CSAPGLAGVRDTQYF
DNA: TGCAGTGCACCGGGACTAGCGGGGGTCAGGGATACGCAGTATTTT

V: TRBV7-6
J: TRBJ1-2
D: -
size: few
CDR3: CASSFGYYGYTF
DNA: TGTGCCAGCAGCTTTGGGTATTATGGCTACACCTTC

V: TRBV19
J: TRBJ1-1
D: -
size: many
CDR3: CASSLLGGRGTEAFF
DNA: TGTGCCAGTAGTCTCCTTGGGGGGCGCGGGACTGAAGCTTTCTTT

V: TRBV5-1
J: TRBJ2-3
D: TRBD2
size: many
CDR3: CASSLRGGPVTDTQYF
DNA: TGCGCCAGCAGCTTGCGGGGGGGGCCGGTCACAGATACGCAGTATTTT

V: TRBV6-2/TRBV6-3
J: TRBJ1-6
D: -
size: few
CDR3: CASSSTGVDSPLHF
DNA: TGTGCCAGCAGTTCAACCGGGGTAGATTCACCCCTCCACTTT